The 25 T cell receptor beta chains below come from one sample, sequenced in a study of post-analysis software for immune sequencing data. Study-wide results and limits: Patients carried roughly 5 TRBV segments more frequently than controls did, and TRBV5-6, TRBV5-1 and TRBV20-1 were among them.

Their antigens remain unidentified. Presence of unique molecular identifiers characterized the TCR beta cDNA libraries. MiXCR was run by TCRdb on the PCR reads, yielding one entry per CDR3 protein. The data hold over 700,000 distinct CDR3 sequences, with just under 30% observed a single time. Sequences were obtained from blood. These receptors were taken from a girl between 10 and 17 years old with multiple sclerosis.

V is TRBV20-1 and J is TRBJ1-1; D ambiguous. The germline V and J ends were trimmed by 6 bases and 1 base, with 15 bases remaining between them. The CDR3 runs 14 residues. CDR1 is DFQATT and CDR2 is SNEGSKA in the germline V gene (reference sequence). The CDR3 coding sequence is TGCAGTGCCGATTTCGCATGGGGGAACACTGAAGCTTTCTTT. Translating it yields CSADFAWGNTEAFF.

The gene calls are TRBV18 and TRBJ1-3, with D unclear. Trimming removed 3 bases from V and 0 bases from J, with 12 bases in between. CDR1 and CDR2 (germline): KGHSH, LQKENI. This CDR3 spans 16 amino acids. The CDR3 region has the DNA TGTGCCAGCTCACCTAAGATCGGGAGCTCTGGAAACACCATATATTTT. Translation gives CASSPKIGSSGNTIYF.

The gene calls are TRBV6-5 and TRBJ2-1, with D hard to call. The end of the DNA fits TRBJ2-7 better, so the J call may be wrong. The V gene's germline CDR1 is MNHEY and CDR2 SVGAGI. This CDR3 comprises 13 residues. The CDR3 coding sequence is TGTGCCAGCAGTTATCCGGGTGCGAATGAGCAGTACTTC. Translation: CASSYPGANEQYF.

The V call is TRBV7-8, the J call TRBJ2-1; 8 bases match TRBD1. The V gene's germline CDR1 is SGHVS and CDR2 FQNEAQ. The CDR3 has 16 amino acids. The trim removed 1 base at V and 4 bases at J, leaving 6 bases unmatched. CDR3 amino acids: CASSLVAGTGYNEQFF. CDR3 nucleotides: TGTGCCAGCAGCTTAGTTGCCGGGACAGGTTACAATGAGCAGTTCTTC.

The V and J genes are TRBV27 and TRBJ1-1, with D possibly matching TRBD1 (6 bases). This CDR3 region has 14 residues. The V end lost 2 bases, the J end lost 4 bases, and 11 bases lay between the germline ends. Germline-derived CDR1 and CDR2 are MNHEY and SMNVEV (reference sequence). The CDR3 here is CASSLRGARTEAFF. The CDR3 nucleotides read TGTGCCAGCAGTTTAAGGGGGGCGCGCACTGAAGCTTTCTTT.

In the case of this clonotype: The conserved phenylalanine or tryptophan is not found at the CDR3 terminus, so this likely reflects a read error. This rearrangement joins TRBV6-5 to TRBJ2-4; D ambiguous. CDR1 and CDR2 from the germline V gene are MNHEY and SVGAGI. CDR3 length equals 17 residues. V was pared by 0 bases and J by 0 bases, with 12 bases between. The CDR3 region has the DNA TGTGCCAGCAGTTACTCGAAACTCACACTAGCCAAAAACATTCAGTACCTC. It translates to CASSYSKLTLAKNIQYL.

J is TRBJ2-1 and V is TRBV20-1; the D gene could be TRBD1 or TRBD2 (5 bases each). V dropped 5 bases and J dropped 6 bases, with 14 bases sitting between them. Per the germline V gene, CDR1 is DFQATT and CDR2 is SNEGSKA (reference sequence). The CDR3 extends over 13 amino acids. CDR3 nucleotides: TGCAGTGCTGTTTCCGGGACCAGCAATGAGCAGTTCTTC. This translates into CSAVSGTSNEQFF.

The chain is built from TRBV11-2 and TRBJ2-5, with D unclear. CDR1 is SGHAT and CDR2 is FQNNGV in the germline V gene. The CDR3 extends over 14 amino acids. Trimming removed 4 bases from V and 5 bases from J, with 14 bases in between. The CDR3: CASSSGVLKETQYF. DNA for the CDR3: TGTGCCAGCAGCTCGGGCGTCCTTAAGGAGACCCAGTACTTC.

This clonotype occurred many times. The chain couples TRBV5-1 to TRBJ2-7; the D gene is possibly TRBD1 (6 bases). The CDR3 length is 13 residues. Germline V gives CDR1 SGHRS, CDR2 YFSETQ. V lost 4 bases, J lost 0 bases, and 8 bases lay in between. CDR3 nucleotide sequence: TGCGCCAGCAGCGACAGGTCCTCCTACGAGCAGTACTTC. It yields the protein CASSDRSSYEQYF. The full variable domain, rest sourced from reference TRBV5-1 and TRBJ2-7, is KAGVTQTPRYLIKTRGQQVTLSCSPISGHRSVSWYQQTPGQGLQFLFEYFSETQRNKGNFPGRFSGRQFSNSRSEMNVSTLELGDSALYLCASSDRSSYEQYFGPGTRLTVT.

The CDR3 spells CASSQDLAWEQFF. The CDR3 nucleotides read TGTGCCAGCAGCCAAGACCTAGCCTGGGAGCAGTTCTTC. This chain uses TRBV3-1 with TRBJ2-1; TRBD2 might be the D (5 bases). The CDR3 extends over 13 amino acids. Germline V gene sequence: CDR1 LGHDT, CDR2 YNNKEL (reference sequence). Trimming took 0 bases from V and 10 from J, leaving 10 bases between them.

J is TRBJ2-1 and V is TRBV20-1, with a tentative D call TRBD2 (6 bases). Germline CDR1 is DFQATT and CDR2 is SNEGSKA (reference sequence). V was trimmed by 2 bases and J by 10 bases, leaving 21 bases between them. CDR3 length equals 15 residues. This chain's CDR3 is CSARFLRLGIREQFF. DNA for the CDR3: TGCAGTGCTAGATTTCTGCGACTAGGGATCCGGGAGCAGTTCTTC.

V usage is TRBV24-1 and J usage is TRBJ2-1; 9 nucleotides match TRBD1. V dropped 3 bases and J dropped 13; count of bases not matched to a gene: 18. CDR1 is KGHDR, CDR2 SFDVKD, per germline. The CDR3 sequence is 17 residues long. The DNA of the CDR3 is TGTGCCACCAGTGATAGGTCCCGGGACAGGGTTGTGGGGGAACAGTTCTTC. Translation gives CATSDRSRDRVVGEQFF.

This clonotype came up a few times. A junction end diverges from the germline sequence, so it may reflect a read error. This chain links TRBV5-6 with TRBJ2-6, with D perhaps TRBD1 (5 bases). CDR1 is SGHDT, CDR2 YYEEEE, per germline. This CDR3 is built from 17 residues. CDR3: CAGGQDASVSGANVRTF. CDR3 coding DNA: TGTGCCGGCGGCCAGGACGCATCCGTCTCTGGGGCCAACGTCCGGACTTTC.

This chain links TRBV5-6 with TRBJ2-3; 11 nucleotides agree with TRBD1. V lost 2 bases to trimming and J lost 3 bases; unmatched junction nucleotides: 2. This CDR3 spans 15 amino acids. Germline assignment: CDR1 SGHDT and CDR2 YYEEEE. In DNA, the CDR3 is TGTGCCAGCAGCTTCGGGACAGGGGGGACAGATACGCAGTATTTT. Translated: CASSFGTGGTDTQYF.

The chain combines TRBV7-2 with TRBJ1-6; D is undetermined. In germline, CDR1 is SGHTA, CDR2 FQGNSA. Trimming shortened V by 5 bases and J by 7 bases, and 15 bases separated the two germline ends. The CDR3 has 15 residues. CDR3 DNA sequence: TGTGCCAGCAGCCAGGACGGACGTGTGAATTCACCCCTCCACTTT. Its translation: CASSQDGRVNSPLHF.

The count of this clonotype is one. This rearrangement joins TRBV20-1 to TRBJ1-5; 7 nucleotides align to TRBD1. Looked up from germline, CDR1 is DFQATT and CDR2 is SNEGSKA (reference sequence). Trimming took 3 bases from V and 5 from J; bases not matched to a gene: 10. This CDR3 has 15 amino acids. The CDR3 is CSASLGRGADQPQHF. The CDR3 bases are TGCAGTGCTAGCTTGGGCAGGGGGGCAGATCAGCCCCAGCATTTT.

This chain links TRBV7-7 with TRBJ1-4; maybe TRBD1 (5 bases). The CDR3 loop spans 13 amino acids. The V end was cut by 5 bases, the J end by 7 bases, with 11 bases between. CDR1 and CDR2 (germline): SSHAT, FNYEAQ (reference sequence). The CDR3 bases are TGTGCCAGCAGCCCCCGAAGGGGTGAAAAACTGTTTTTT. Protein: CASSPRRGEKLFF.

This clonotype was found many times. The rearrangement links TRBV29-1 to TRBJ2-1; 12 nucleotides align to TRBD2. The CDR3 is 14 amino acids. The V and J ends lost 7 bases and 5 bases, in that order; junction bases with no gene match: 6. Germline V gives CDR1 SQVTM, CDR2 ANQGSEA. CDR3 nucleotide sequence: TGCAGCGCCGACCGGACTAGCGGGGACAATGAGCAGTTCTTC. Translation: CSADRTSGDNEQFF.

The count of this clonotype is one. A read error may explain this, as a much larger clone is one base away. The J gene is TRBJ2-1, the V gene TRBV20-1; D uncertain. CDR3 length: 14 residues. Per the germline V gene, CDR1 is DFQATT and CDR2 is SNEGSKA (reference sequence). The CDR3 region is CSAGDPRSYNEQFF. The CDR3 nucleotides are TGCAGTGCTGGAGACCCTAGGTCCTACAATGAGCAGTTCTTC.

The sample holds a few counts of this clonotype. This chain joins TRBV6-2 or TRBV6-3 and TRBJ2-1; D possibly corresponds to TRBD2 (6 bases). This CDR3 is built from 15 residues. The V gene's germline CDR1 is MNHEY and CDR2 SVGEGT. Trimming took off 0 bases at V and 2 bases at J, with 8 bases between the two ends. For the CDR3, the DNA is TGTGCCAGCAGTTACTCGCGGGACCCCTACAATGAGCAGTTCTTC. It codes for CASSYSRDPYNEQFF.

The gene calls are TRBV6-2 or TRBV6-3 and TRBJ2-7; D gene uncertain. Trimming took off 0 bases at V and 4 bases at J, with 7 bases between the two ends. CDR1 and CDR2 (germline): MNHEY, SVGEGT. The CDR3 is 13 residues long. CDR3 in amino acids: CASSYSTYYEQYF. In nucleotides, the CDR3 is TGTGCCAGCAGTTACTCGACATATTACGAGCAGTACTTC.

This clonotype was picked up many times. The genes are TRBV6-5 and TRBJ2-3; D gene ambiguous. This CDR3 is 13 amino acids long. The germline gives CDR1 MNHEY, CDR2 SVGAGI. Trimming cost V 6 bases and J 1 base, with 8 bases left between them. DNA of the CDR3: TGTGCCAGCAGACCTGCGGGCACAGATACGCAGTATTTT. Its protein is CASRPAGTDTQYF.

With regard to this clonotype: The junction shows a germline mismatch at one end, possibly a read error. V gene TRBV5-6 combines with J gene TRBJ2-1; D not certain. CDR3 length equals 15 residues. Germline loops: CDR1 SGHDT, CDR2 YYEEEE. The chain's CDR3 is CASGLASGSLNEQFF. CDR3 coding DNA: TGTGCCAGCGGCTTGGCCTCGGGTAGCTTGAATGAGCAGTTCTTC.

With respect to this clonotype: This may come from a read error, since a much larger clone is one base off. The chain has TRBV10-3 and TRBJ2-1, with a weak D call TRBD1 (7 bases). The germline gives CDR1 ENHRY, CDR2 SYGVKD. This CDR3 contains 16 residues. The CDR3 protein is CAISDLDRDSDNEQFF. The CDR3 bases are TGTGCCATCAGTGACCTAGACAGGGACTCCGACAATGAGCAGTTCTTC.

The table lists this clonotype with a few counts. The chain recombines TRBV6-5 with TRBJ2-7; D remains ambiguous. The J call may be wrong; the DNA end is better matched by TRBJ2-5. The length of the CDR3 is 12 residues. The V gene's germline CDR1 is MNHEY and CDR2 SVGAGI. CDR3 protein: CASSARVGTQYF. The CDR3 nucleotides are TGTGCCAGCAGTGCTCGGGTGGGGACCCAGTACTTC.